Listed below are T cell receptor beta chains from one sample, sequenced in a study of blood T cell repertoires in COVID-19. Clones were read by immunoSEQ multiplex PCR, and TCRdb kept only the in-frame ones, dropping some. The sample holds more than 55,000 clones; around 87% are singletons and the top ten take 5.5% to 8.5%. Specimen: peripheral blood. The source of these receptors is a man aged 55 to 70 with active or convalescent COVID-19. Both conserved end residues are part of each CDR3. The D gene is left open where the match is weak.

D: -
V: TRBV5-4
CDR3: CASSLGLARSTDTQYF

D: -
V: TRBV29-1
CDR3: CSVERGTGYEQYF

D: TRBD1
V: TRBV6-5
CDR3: CASSLGQATEAFF

D: TRBD1
V: TRBV5-4
CDR3: CASSRGTGAYNEQFF

D: TRBD2
V: TRBV29-1
CDR3: CSVEDQRSGGAHTQYF

D: -
V: TRBV5-1
CDR3: CASSLEPSSYEQYF

D: TRBD1
V: TRBV28
CDR3: CASSFTGGGGYGYTF

D: -
V: TRBV7-9
CDR3: CASSPKAGVGETQYF

D: -
V: TRBV4-1
CDR3: CASSQVLFPTGTRNTGELFF

D: -
V: TRBV14
CDR3: CASSQWTPPSYEQYF

D: -
V: TRBV7-2
CDR3: CASSLADRYNSPLHF

D: -
V: TRBV4-2
CDR3: CASSQRERDEKLFF

D: TRBD1
V: TRBV9
CDR3: CASSVEGQGKLFF